This T cell receptor beta chain was identified during a study of post-analysis software for immune sequencing data. Looked up from germline, CDR1 is SQVTM and CDR2 is ANQGSEA. CDR3 size: 12 residues. Trimming cost V 6 bases and J 8 bases; bases outside gene matches: 4. Every TCR beta cDNA library bore unique molecular identifiers. TCRdb re-called the PCR reads with MiXCR, one entry per CDR3 protein. The profile shows about 820,000 distinct CDR3 sequences, roughly half of them singletons. Concerning this clonotype: Its antigen remains unidentified.

Whole-study findings and limits: Clustering by F measure revealed strong co-clustering among samples prepared together in one batch. Higher frequency in patients than in controls was seen for roughly five TRBV segments, with TRBV5-6, TRBV5-1 and TRBV20-1 among them. Versus controls, multiple sclerosis patients showed significantly lower diversity (normalized Chao1).

The V call is TRBV29-1, the J call TRBJ1-6; the match to TRBD1 covers 7 bases. The sequenced material came from blood. This clonotype originated in a girl between 10 and 17 years old with multiple sclerosis. DNA of the CDR3: TGCAGCGTCAGGACAGGAGATTCACCCCTCCACTTT. Protein: CSVRTGDSPLHF.